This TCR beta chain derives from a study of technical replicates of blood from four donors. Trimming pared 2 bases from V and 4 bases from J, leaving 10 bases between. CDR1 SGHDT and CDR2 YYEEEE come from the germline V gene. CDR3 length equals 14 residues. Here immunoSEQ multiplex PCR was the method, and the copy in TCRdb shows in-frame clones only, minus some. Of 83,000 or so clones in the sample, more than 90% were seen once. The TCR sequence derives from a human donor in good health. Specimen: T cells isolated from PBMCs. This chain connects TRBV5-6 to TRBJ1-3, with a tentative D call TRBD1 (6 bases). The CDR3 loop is CASSLPGAGNTIYF. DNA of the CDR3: TGTGCCAGCAGCTTACCAGGGGCGGGAAACACCATATATTTT.